Listed here are 11 T cell receptor beta chains from one sample, sequenced in a study of blood T cell repertoires in COVID-19. Profiled with immunoSEQ multiplex PCR; TCRdb holds only in-frame clones, not every one. The sample lists a few hundred thousand clones; approximately 82% were seen once. Input material: peripheral blood. These receptors were obtained from a woman between 45 and 60 years old with acute or convalescent COVID-19.

The chain carries TRBV29-1 and TRBJ1-1; TRBD1 aligns across 7 bases. The CDR3 loop spans 14 amino acids. Looked up from germline, CDR1 is SQVTM and CDR2 is ANQGSEA. The V and J ends lost 6 bases and 10 bases, in that order; junction bases with no gene match: 17. The CDR3, as DNA: TGCAGCGTCTACACAGGGGACGAACCCCTAGGAGCTTTCTTT. This translates into CSVYTGDEPLGAFF.

The chain uses TRBV4-1 and TRBJ1-4, with 11 bases fitting TRBD1. The CDR3 length is 17 residues. With 4 bases clipped from V and 4 bases from J, the junction kept 8 bases outside the gene matches. Germline lookup yields CDR1 MGHRA and CDR2 YSYEKL. The CDR3 nucleotides are TGCGCCAGCAGCCGTGGACAGGGGGCGAGGCTTAATGAAAAACTGTTTTTT. Amino acid sequence: CASSRGQGARLNEKLFF.

The V call is TRBV11-1, the J call TRBJ1-4; TRBD1 agrees at 7 bases. CDR1 and CDR2 (germline): SGHAT, FQDESV (reference sequence). This CDR3 has 14 residues. J lost 7 bases, V lost 5 bases, and 7 bases had no gene match. CDR3 sequence: CASSATGAIEKLFF. CDR3 DNA: TGTGCCAGCAGCGCTACAGGGGCGATTGAAAAACTGTTTTTT.

The chain couples TRBV7-9 to TRBJ2-5; possibly TRBD1 for D (5 bases). This CDR3 spans 13 amino acids. The germline V and J ends were trimmed by 6 bases and 5 bases, with 13 bases remaining between them. The germline V gene encodes CDR1 SEHNR and CDR2 FQNEAQ (reference sequence). CDR3 coding DNA: TGTGCCAGCAGTACAGGCACTGGGGAGACCCAGTACTTC. Translating gives CASSTGTGETQYF.

The chain is built from TRBV24-1 and TRBJ2-2; 9 nucleotides align to TRBD2. The CDR3 contains 14 residues. Losses at the gene ends were 5 bases for V and 3 bases for J; bases not matched to a gene: 0. The V gene's germline CDR1 is KGHDR and CDR2 SFDVKD. As DNA, the CDR3 is TGTGCCACCAGTGGCGGGGGGGACACCGGGGAGCTGTTTTTT. Residues: CATSGGGDTGELFF.

V and J are TRBV18 and TRBJ2-2, with TRBD2 identical over 7 bases. Germline V lookup: CDR1 KGHSH, CDR2 LQKENI. The junction had 5 bases not matched to a gene; V was cut back by 3 bases and J by 1 base. The CDR3 is made up of 16 amino acids. CDR3 bases: TGTGCCAGCTCACCGTGGGCGGGAGAGAACACCGGGGAGCTGTTTTTT. Amino acid sequence: CASSPWAGENTGELFF.

The genes are TRBV7-2 and TRBJ1-2, with 8 bases identical to TRBD1. V lost 0 bases, J lost 13 bases, and 4 bases stayed unmatched. CDR1 and CDR2 from the germline V gene are SGHTA and FQGNSA. The CDR3 is made up of 12 amino acids. CDR3 loop: CASSLARTGTTF. The CDR3 coding sequence is TGTGCCAGCAGCTTAGCCCGGACAGGGACCACCTTC.

V and J are TRBV6-2 or TRBV6-3 and TRBJ2-1; 7 nucleotides agree with TRBD2. V was clipped by 2 bases and J by 7 bases; unmatched bases: 8. Germline V gene data show CDR1 as MNHEY and CDR2 as SVGEGT. The CDR3 loop spans 15 amino acids. In nucleotides, the CDR3 is TGTGCCAGCAGTTACGGGGCGGGAGTGAGGAATGAGCAGTTCTTC. Protein product: CASSYGAGVRNEQFF.

This clone was seen just once. The chain couples TRBV6-5 to TRBJ1-2; the D gene is possibly TRBD1 (6 bases). The CDR3 is made up of 14 amino acids. The V gene's germline CDR1 is MNHEY and CDR2 SVGAGI. V dropped 5 bases and J dropped 4 bases, with 14 bases sitting between them. The CDR3 DNA follows: TGTGCCAGCAGTCCACGGGGGGGCGCCTATGGCTACACCTTC. This translates into CASSPRGGAYGYTF.

This clone was found a few times. This chain links TRBV5-1 with TRBJ1-1; perhaps TRBD1 as D (5 bases). The CDR3 spans 14 residues. V dropped 0 bases and J dropped 5 bases, with 11 bases sitting between them. Germline assignment: CDR1 SGHRS and CDR2 YFSETQ. This CDR3 reads CASSLELGGTEAFF. The DNA for the CDR3 is TGCGCCAGCAGCTTGGAGTTGGGGGGGACTGAAGCTTTCTTT.

The chain is built from TRBV4-1 and TRBJ1-4, with TRBD1 as a possible D gene (6 bases). The CDR3 sequence is 17 residues long. Deletions cut 1 base from V and 10 bases from J, with 22 bases between. Germline lookup yields CDR1 MGHRA and CDR2 YSYEKL. For the CDR3, the DNA is TGCGCCAGCAGCCAAGTCGTTGGAGGACAGCTTCTCGGAAAACTGTTTTTT. Translation: CASSQVVGGQLLGKLFF.